This paragraph reports one T cell receptor (beta chain). The antigen is not known. This specimen belongs to a study of T cells in Graves' hyperthyroidism and ophthalmopathy. Study in general: Before any treatment, at initial diagnosis, peripheral blood was collected.

RNA transcripts served as the template for amplifying TCR beta CDR3 regions. HTBI primers were the set used in a first-round RT-PCR of the TCR CDR3. From the multiplex PCR reads, TCRdb called clonotypes with MiXCR, one entry per CDR3 protein. The repertoire holds 150,000 to 200,000 distinct CDR3 sequences, with 15% to 20% as singletons. Study conclusions and caveats: Among thyroid clonotypes expanded above 0.001, most also appeared in blood.

CDR3 length: 14 amino acids. Germline CDR1 is MDHEN and CDR2 is SYDVKM. Trimming removed 2 bases from V and 2 bases from J; junction bases left unmatched: 3. The receptor was isolated from a woman aged 45-59 years with Graves' hyperthyroidism. Sequenced input: blood. The genes are TRBV28 and TRBJ2-7; the match to TRBD2 covers 7 bases. CDR3 residues: CASSLTGGPYEQYF. CDR3 in DNA: TGTGCCAGCAGTTTAACGGGAGGCCCCTACGAGCAGTACTTC.